The rows below give T cell receptor beta chains drawn from one sample of a study of Graves' ophthalmopathy and Graves' hyperthyroidism. MiXCR, run by TCRdb on the multiplex PCR reads, gives a single entry per CDR3 protein. This table has about 740,000 distinct CDR3 sequences, 40% appearing once. Sequences were obtained from peripheral blood. Receptors were obtained from an adult man with Graves' ophthalmopathy. CDR3s include the opening cysteine and the closing phenylalanine or tryptophan. A D gene is named only where the DNA matches it firmly. A clone size is listed for some rows: how often the clone was seen (once, few, many), or a class if it is expanded.

j_gene | v_gene | d_gene | abundance | CDR3nt | CDR3aa
TRBJ2-5 | TRBV6-6 | TRBD1 | many | TGTGCCAGCAGTTCCGGGACAGAACAAGAGACCCAGTACTTC | CASSSGTEQETQYF
TRBJ1-1 | TRBV7-9 | . | many | TGTGCCAGCAGCCGACAGAACACTGAAGCTTTCTTT | CASSRQNTEAFF
TRBJ1-5 | TRBV7-6 | TRBD1 | . | TGTGCCAGCAGCTGGAACAGGGGCCAGCCCCAGCATTTT | CASSWNRGQPQHF
TRBJ2-7 | TRBV29-1 | . | . | TGCAGCGTTCGGACAGCAAGGAGCTCCTACGAGCAGTACTTC | CSVRTARSSYEQYF
TRBJ2-7 | TRBV6-6 | . | . | TGTGCCAGCAGTTACCTCCAGGGACACTACGAGCAGTACTTC | CASSYLQGHYEQYF
TRBJ2-2 | TRBV7-3 | . | few | TGTGCCAGCAGCCCCCGGGTGGGAGCAACCGGGGAGCTGTTTTTT | CASSPRVGATGELFF
TRBJ1-6 | TRBV4-3 | . | few | TGCGCCAGCAGCCACCTGTGGGACACCTATAATTCACCCCTCCACTTT | CASSHLWDTYNSPLHF
TRBJ2-5 | TRBV4-1 | . | . | TGCGCCAGCAGCCAAGATCAAGGGCGGGAGACCCAGTACTTC | CASSQDQGRETQYF
TRBJ1-3 | TRBV6-5 | . | . | TGTGCCAGCAGACGACGAGGCCCAGGGCCCTCCATATATTTT | CASRRRGPGPSIYF
TRBJ1-2 | TRBV5-1 | TRBD1 | . | TGCGCCAGCAGCTTGGCCCTACGGGGACAGGGAGACTATGGCTACACCTTC | CASSLALRGQGDYGYTF
TRBJ1-2 | TRBV2 | TRBD1 | . | TGTGCGGACAGGGGCATCTATGGCTACACCTTC | CADRGIYGYTF
TRBJ1-4 | TRBV25-1 | . | . | TGTGCCAGCAGTTTATACATAGCAACTAATGAAAAACTGTTTTTT | CASSLYIATNEKLFF
TRBJ2-2 | TRBV7-9 | . | . | TGTGCCAGTAGAACACAGGCGGACGCCGGGGAGCTGTTTTTT | CASRTQADAGELFF
TRBJ1-5 | TRBV24-1 | . | few | TGTGCCACCAGTGATCCTGGACGGGGGACCTACGAGCATTTT | CATSDPGRGTYEHF
TRBJ1-2 | TRBV27 | TRBD1 | few | TGTGCCAGCAGAAACAGGGGAAAGTCACGCGGCTACACCTTC | CASRNRGKSRGYTF
TRBJ2-7 | TRBV28 | . | . | TGTGCCAGCAGCGCCCGCATCTACGAGCAGTACTTC | CASSARIYEQYF
TRBJ2-7 | TRBV20-1 | . | . | TGCAGTGCTAGCAGGGTTTTCGACATCTACGAGCAGTACTTC | CSASRVFDIYEQYF
TRBJ2-2 | TRBV25-1 | TRBD2 | . | TGTGCCAGTAGTGTCCGCACATCGGGACTAGTTCACCGGGAGCTGTTTTTT | CASSVRTSGLVHRELFF
TRBJ1-1 | TRBV20-1 | TRBD1 | . | TGCATTGCAAACTACAGGGGGCGAACTGAAGCTTTCTTT | CIANYRGRTEAFF
TRBJ2-7 | TRBV25-1 | . | . | TGTGCCAGCAGCCCTGCCAACCAATACTACGAGCAGTACTTC | CASSPANQYYEQYF